This T cell receptor (beta chain) was sequenced for a study of metastatic and nonmetastatic thyroid tumors. The overall study: Across blood and tumor or nodule tissue, repertoires from malignant and benign thyroid patients were compared with one another. General observations from the study: It was reportedly found that TCR beta diversity was significantly higher in malignant thyroid tumors than in benign nodules, a difference seen in both blood and tumor samples.

J lost 5 bases, V lost 0 bases, and 6 bases had no gene match. The CDR3 length is 15 residues. The germline gives CDR1 DFQATT, CDR2 SNEGSKA (reference sequence). All patients were treatment-naive before thyroid surgery. Authors' methods: The study built a papillary thyroid cancer distant-metastasis classifier from CDR3 differences across clinicopathological groups. TCRdb re-called the PCR reads through MiXCR. What appears here as the V and J calls and clone size reflects TCRdb's work, not the paper's. This sample has 17,000 or so clones; about a quarter occur once, and the top ten carry 15% to 19%. For this clone: Its antigen remains unidentified.

The chain recombines TRBV20-1 with TRBJ1-5; 8 nucleotides match TRBD1. The TCR originated in a female donor with papillary thyroid cancer or a benign thyroid nodule (not recorded which). Some clones in this sample may be carry-over from other donors' samples. The sequencing input was adjacent normal tissue. The DNA for the CDR3 is TGCAGTGCTAGAGATTTCCTGGGACAGGATCAGCCCCAGCATTTT. It encodes CSARDFLGQDQPQHF.